This T cell receptor beta chain was found in a study of Ad26.COV2.S vaccination and SARS-CoV-2 variants. Overall study: The Ad26.COV2.S arm of the COV1001 trial was where the donor was placed. Study observations and caveats: Possible underestimation of total T cell responses by the TCR breadth and depth analyses was noted.

As to treatment: 15 to 20 received Ad26.COV2.S at low or high dose, single or two shots; about 5 received placebo; per-sample allocation not given. It was on day 63 after the first vaccine or placebo injection that samples were taken. In Boston, the donor was an adult between 18-55 years of age. With regard to this clone: Its antigen is not known.

TCRdb's copy holds only in-frame clones and misses some; the assay was immunoSEQ multiplex PCR. Here the sample spans a few hundred thousand clones, approximately 92% being singletons. The source was peripheral blood, collected in a trial of Ad26.COV2.S vaccine versus placebo. The sequence came from a person aged 18 to 59 who received the Ad26.COV2.S COVID-19 vaccine or a placebo.

This CDR3 is CASIRTENTGELFF. The CDR3 DNA follows: TGTGCCAGCATACGGACAGAGAACACCGGGGAGCTGTTTTTT. The rearrangement links TRBV2 to TRBJ2-2; TRBD1 is a possible D gene (6 bases). The germline V and J ends were trimmed by 7 bases and 1 base, with 10 bases remaining between them. This CDR3 has 14 residues. Germline assignment: CDR1 SNHLY and CDR2 FYNNEI.